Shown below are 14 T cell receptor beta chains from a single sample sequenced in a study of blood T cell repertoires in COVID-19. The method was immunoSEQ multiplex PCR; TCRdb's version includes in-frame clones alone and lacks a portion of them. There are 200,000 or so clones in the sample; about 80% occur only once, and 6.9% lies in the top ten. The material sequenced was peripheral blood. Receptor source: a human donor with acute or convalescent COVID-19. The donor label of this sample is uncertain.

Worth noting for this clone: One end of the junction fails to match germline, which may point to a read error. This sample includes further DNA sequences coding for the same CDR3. CDR3 nucleotide sequence: TGTGCCAGCAGCGTTCGATGGACTAGCGGGAGGGCGAACACCGGAGAGCTGTTTTTT. This encodes CASSVRWTSGRANTGELFF. The V gene is TRBV9, the J gene TRBJ2-2; TRBD2 aligns across 15 bases. Germline V CDR1 and CDR2: SGDLS, YYNGEE. The CDR3 totals 19 residues.

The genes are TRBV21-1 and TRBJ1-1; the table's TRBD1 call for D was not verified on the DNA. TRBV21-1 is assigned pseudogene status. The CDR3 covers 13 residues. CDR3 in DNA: TGTGCCAGCAGCCACAGGGCGAACACTGAAGCTTTCTTT. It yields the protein CASSHRANTEAFF.

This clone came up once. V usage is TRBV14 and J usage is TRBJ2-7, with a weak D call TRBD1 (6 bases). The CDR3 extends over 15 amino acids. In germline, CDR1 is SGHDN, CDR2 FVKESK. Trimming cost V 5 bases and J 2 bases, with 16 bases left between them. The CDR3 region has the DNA TGTGCCAGCAGCGAAGGAACTCACAGGGCCTACGAGCAGTACTTC. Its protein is CASSEGTHRAYEQYF. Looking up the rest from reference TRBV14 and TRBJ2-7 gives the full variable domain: EAGVTQFPSHSVIEKGQTVTLRCDPISGHDNLYWYRRVMGKEIKFLLHFVKESKQDESGMPNNRFLAERTGGTYSTLKVQPAELEDSGVYFCASSEGTHRAYEQYFGPGTRLTVT.

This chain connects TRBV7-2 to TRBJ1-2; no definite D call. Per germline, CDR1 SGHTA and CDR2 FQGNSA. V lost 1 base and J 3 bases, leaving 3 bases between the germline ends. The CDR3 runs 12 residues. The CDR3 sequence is CASSLGDYGYTF. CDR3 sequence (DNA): TGTGCCAGCAGCTTAGGAGACTATGGCTACACCTTC.

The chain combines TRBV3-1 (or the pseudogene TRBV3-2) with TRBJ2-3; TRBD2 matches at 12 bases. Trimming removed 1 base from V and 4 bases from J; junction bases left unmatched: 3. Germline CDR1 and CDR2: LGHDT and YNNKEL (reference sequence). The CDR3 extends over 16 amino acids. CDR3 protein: CASSQALAGGSDTQYF. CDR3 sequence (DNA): TGTGCCAGCAGCCAAGCCCTAGCGGGAGGGTCAGATACGCAGTATTTT.

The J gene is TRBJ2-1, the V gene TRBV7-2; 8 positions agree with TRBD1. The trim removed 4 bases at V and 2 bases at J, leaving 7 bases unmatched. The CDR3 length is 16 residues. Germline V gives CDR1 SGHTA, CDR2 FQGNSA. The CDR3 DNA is TGTGCCAGCAGCTCATTGACAGGGGCGGCCTACAATGAGCAGTTCTTC. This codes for CASSSLTGAAYNEQFF.

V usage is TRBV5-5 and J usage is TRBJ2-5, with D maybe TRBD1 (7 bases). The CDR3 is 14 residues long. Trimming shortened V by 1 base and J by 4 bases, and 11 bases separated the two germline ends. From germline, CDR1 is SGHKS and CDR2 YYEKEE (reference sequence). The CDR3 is CASSLRQGGETQYF. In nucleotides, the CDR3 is TGTGCCAGCAGCTTGCGGCAGGGGGGAGAGACCCAGTACTTC.

CDR3: CASSLRGYEQYF. CDR3 coding DNA: TGTGCCAGCAGCTTACGCGGCTACGAGCAGTACTTC. This chain joins TRBV11-3 and TRBJ2-7; D is unresolved. With 2 bases removed from V and 3 bases from J, the gap between germline ends came to 5 bases. The CDR3 contains 12 residues. In germline, CDR1 is SGHNT, CDR2 YENEEA. Drawing the rest from reference TRBV11-3 and TRBJ2-7, the complete variable domain is EAGVVQSPRYKIIEKKQPVAFWCNPISGHNTLYWYLQNLGQGPELLIRYENEEAVDDSQLPKDRFSAERLKGVDSTLKIQPAELGDSAVYLCASSLRGYEQYFGPGTRLTVT.

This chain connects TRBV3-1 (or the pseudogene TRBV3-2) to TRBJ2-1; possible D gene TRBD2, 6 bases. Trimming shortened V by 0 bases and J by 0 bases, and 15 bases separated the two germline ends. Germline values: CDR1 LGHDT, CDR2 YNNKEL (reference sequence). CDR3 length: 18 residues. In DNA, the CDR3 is TGTGCCAGCAGCCAAGAGGGATCCGGGGGAGTCTCCTACAATGAGCAGTTCTTC. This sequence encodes CASSQEGSGGVSYNEQFF.

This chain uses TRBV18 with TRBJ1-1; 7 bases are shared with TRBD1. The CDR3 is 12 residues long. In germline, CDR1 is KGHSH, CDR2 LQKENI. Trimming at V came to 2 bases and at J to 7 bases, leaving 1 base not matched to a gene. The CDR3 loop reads CASSPDRDEAFF. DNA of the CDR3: TGTGCCAGCTCACCAGACAGGGATGAAGCTTTCTTT.

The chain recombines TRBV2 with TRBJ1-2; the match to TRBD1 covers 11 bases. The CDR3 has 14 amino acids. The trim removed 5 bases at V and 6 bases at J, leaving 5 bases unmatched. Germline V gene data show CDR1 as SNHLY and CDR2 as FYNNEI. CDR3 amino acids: CASSLDRGLHGYTF. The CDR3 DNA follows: TGTGCCAGCAGTTTGGACAGGGGGCTTCATGGCTACACCTTC.

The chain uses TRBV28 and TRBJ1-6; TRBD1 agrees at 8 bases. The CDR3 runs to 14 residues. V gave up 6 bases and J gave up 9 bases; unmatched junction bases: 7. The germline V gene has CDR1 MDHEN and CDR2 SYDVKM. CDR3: CASSPTGVFSPLHF. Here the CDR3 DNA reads TGTGCCAGCAGCCCGACAGGGGTCTTTTCACCCCTCCACTTT.

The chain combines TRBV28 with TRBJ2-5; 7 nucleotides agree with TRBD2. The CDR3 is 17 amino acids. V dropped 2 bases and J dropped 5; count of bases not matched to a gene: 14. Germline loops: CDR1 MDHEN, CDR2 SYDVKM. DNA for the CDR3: TGTGCCAGCAGTTTAAATCTCGGGGCTAGCGGAGGGGAGACCCAGTACTTC. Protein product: CASSLNLGASGGETQYF.

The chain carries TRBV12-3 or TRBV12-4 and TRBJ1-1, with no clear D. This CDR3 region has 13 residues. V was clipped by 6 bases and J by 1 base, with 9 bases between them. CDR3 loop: CASSQQTNTEAFF. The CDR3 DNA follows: TGTGCCAGCAGCCAACAGACGAACACTGAAGCTTTCTTT.